The 12 T cell receptor beta chains presented below share a single source sample, sequenced in a study of blood T cell repertoires in COVID-19. Measured with immunoSEQ multiplex PCR; TCRdb has only the in-frame clones, and not every one. The top ten hold around 0.84% of the sample, which has hundreds of thousands of clones, about 93% seen once. Material: peripheral blood. The receptors were sampled from a man aged 60 to 75 with COVID-19, enrolled during active disease.

The genes are TRBV4-2 and TRBJ1-6; D not certain. The germline CDR1 and CDR2 sequences are LGHNA and YNFKEQ. CDR3 size: 13 residues. The V end lost 4 bases, the J end lost 4 bases, and 5 bases lay between the germline ends. The CDR3: CASSPTYNSPLHF. The CDR3 DNA is TGTGCCAGCAGCCCCACTTATAATTCACCCCTCCACTTT.

The rearrangement links TRBV12-5 to TRBJ1-5, with D perhaps matching TRBD1 (5 bases). This CDR3 spans 16 amino acids. In germline, CDR1 is LGHNT, CDR2 FRNRAP. V dropped 0 bases and J dropped 5 bases, with 14 bases sitting between them. This CDR3 is CASGLVQFSGDQPQHF. The CDR3 DNA is TGTGCTAGTGGTTTGGTACAGTTCTCGGGGGATCAGCCCCAGCATTTT. The variable domain in full, completed from reference TRBV12-5 and TRBJ1-5, reads DARVTQTPRHKVTEMGQEVTMRCQPILGHNTVFWYRQTMMQGLELLAYFRNRAPLDDSGMPKDRFSAEMPDATLATLKIQPSEPRDSAVYFCASGLVQFSGDQPQHFGDGTRLSIL.

This chain links TRBV24-1 with TRBJ2-3; 9 nucleotides line up with TRBD1. The CDR3 runs to 16 residues. Per germline, CDR1 KGHDR and CDR2 SFDVKD. V lost 5 bases and J lost 6; bases outside the gene matches: 11. CDR3 coding DNA: TGTGCCACCAGTGCCCTCGGGGACAGGGTCCACGATACGCAGTATTTT. Translated, it gives CATSALGDRVHDTQYF.

This chain uses TRBV18 with TRBJ2-5; 14 bases fit TRBD2. CDR3 size: 15 residues. Trimming cost V 3 bases and J 4 bases; bases outside gene matches: 1. The germline V gene has CDR1 KGHSH and CDR2 LQKENI. This CDR3 is CASSPGLAGVETQYF. The CDR3 nucleotides read TGTGCCAGCTCACCGGGACTAGCGGGAGTAGAGACCCAGTACTTC.

V and J are TRBV18 and TRBJ2-3; 12 bases line up with TRBD2. Germline-derived CDR1 and CDR2 are KGHSH and LQKENI. J lost 3 bases, V lost 5 bases, and 6 bases had no gene match. CDR3 length equals 16 residues. The CDR3 protein is CASSSQTSGGTDTQYF. The CDR3 nucleotides are TGTGCCAGCTCATCACAGACTAGCGGGGGTACAGATACGCAGTATTTT.

V and J are TRBV28 and TRBJ2-5; 7 bases match TRBD2. Germline V gene data show CDR1 as MDHEN and CDR2 as SYDVKM. CDR3 length: 15 residues. V trimming: 5 bases; J trimming: 5 bases; junction bases outside the gene matches: 11. The CDR3 protein is CASSTSSRGGETQYF. The CDR3 DNA reads as TGTGCCAGCAGTACCTCAAGCCGGGGAGGGGAGACCCAGTACTTC.

This clone was seen once. This chain links TRBV13 with TRBJ2-1, with 7 bases fitting TRBD1. The CDR3 is made up of 11 amino acids. V dropped 8 bases and J dropped 6; count of bases not matched to a gene: 1. Germline CDR1 and CDR2: PRHDT and FYEKMQ (reference sequence). The CDR3 region is CASGQVNEQFF. The CDR3 nucleotides are TGTGCCAGCGGACAGGTCAATGAGCAGTTCTTC.

This clone occurred a few times. The chain combines TRBV6-5 with TRBJ1-1, with 7 bases that match TRBD1. Germline CDR1 is MNHEY and CDR2 is SVGAGI. CDR3 length: 15 residues. Trimming took 2 bases from V and 4 from J; bases not matched to a gene: 7. The CDR3: CASSYTVDRATEAFF. CDR3 nucleotides: TGTGCCAGCAGTTACACAGTTGACAGGGCCACTGAAGCTTTCTTT.

This CDR3 is CASSRVESSRGETQYF. For the CDR3, the DNA is TGTGCCAGTAGTAGGGTGGAGAGTTCGCGTGGGGAGACCCAGTACTTC. This chain joins TRBV19 and TRBJ2-5; D unresolved. The germline CDR1 and CDR2 sequences are LNHDA and SQIVND (reference sequence). This CDR3 spans 16 amino acids. V was clipped by 4 bases and J by 5 bases, with 20 bases between them.

A few counts support this clone. The rearrangement joins TRBV19 to TRBJ2-2; 11 nucleotides line up with TRBD2. With 3 bases clipped from V and 4 bases from J, the junction kept 7 bases outside the gene matches. Germline lookup yields CDR1 LNHDA and CDR2 SQIVND (reference sequence). The CDR3 length is 17 residues. In DNA form, the CDR3 reads TGTGCCAGTAGTATCGATGGACTAGCGGGCTCCACCGGGGAGCTGTTTTTT. Translation gives CASSIDGLAGSTGELFF.

In DNA form, the CDR3 reads TGTGCCAGCAGCCGCGTCATACCGGGACTAGCGGGGGGTCCCCGCCTTCAGTACTTC. This translates into CASSRVIPGLAGGPRLQYF. V and J are TRBV3-1 (or the pseudogene TRBV3-2) and TRBJ2-5, with 15 bases identical to TRBD2. Germline CDR1 LGHDT, CDR2 YNNKEL (reference sequence). Trimming took 4 bases from V and 11 from J; bases not matched to a gene: 20. The CDR3 is 19 amino acids.

The rearrangement joins TRBV28 to TRBJ1-1; maybe TRBD1 (6 bases). V lost 6 bases to trimming and J lost 9 bases, with 20 bases between them. CDR1 and CDR2 (germline): MDHEN, SYDVKM. The CDR3 runs 14 residues. CDR3 region: CASSAGNRVTKAFF. CDR3 coding DNA: TGTGCCAGCAGCGCAGGGAACAGGGTTACTAAAGCTTTCTTT.